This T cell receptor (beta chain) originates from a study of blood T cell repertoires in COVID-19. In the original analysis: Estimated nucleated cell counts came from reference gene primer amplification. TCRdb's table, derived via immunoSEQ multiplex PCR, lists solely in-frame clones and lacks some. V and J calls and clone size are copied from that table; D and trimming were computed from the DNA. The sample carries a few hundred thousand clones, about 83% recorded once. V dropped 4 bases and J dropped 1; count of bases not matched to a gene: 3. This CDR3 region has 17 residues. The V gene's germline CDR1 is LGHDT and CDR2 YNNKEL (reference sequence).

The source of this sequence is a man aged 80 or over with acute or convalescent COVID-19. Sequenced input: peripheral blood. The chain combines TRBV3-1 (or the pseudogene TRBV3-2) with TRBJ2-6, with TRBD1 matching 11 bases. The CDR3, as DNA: TGTGCCAGCAGCCCCGGGACAGGGGGATCTGGGGCCAACGTCCTGACTTTC. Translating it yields CASSPGTGGSGANVLTF.